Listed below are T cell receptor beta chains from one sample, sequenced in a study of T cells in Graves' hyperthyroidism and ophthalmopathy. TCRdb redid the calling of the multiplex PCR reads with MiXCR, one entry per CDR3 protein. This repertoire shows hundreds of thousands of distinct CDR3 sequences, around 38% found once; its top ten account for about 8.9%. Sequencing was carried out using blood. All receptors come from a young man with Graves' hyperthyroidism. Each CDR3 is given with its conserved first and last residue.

CASSYLRTEGYGYTF 15 TRBV6-6
CSQAPNTEAFF 11 TRBV29-1
CASTPGDRGSETQYF 15 TRBV7-9
CASSPVATGLSVTGELFF 18 TRBV7-9
CASSSRVATPGELFF 15 TRBV7-9
CASSEVGIGPAGATGELFF 19 TRBV2
CATSSLGRHNQPQHF 15 TRBV15
CASSPGAPGETQYF 14 TRBV7-9
CASSPRTGGFQETQYF 16 TRBV7-9
CASSVGDPYGYTF 13 TRBV9
CASSSIGGDAYEKLFF 16 TRBV12-3/TRBV12-4
CASSFTGGYTEAFF 14 TRBV19
CASSLFVASYEQYF 14 TRBV6-5
CASSFRQADPGVQYF 15 TRBV5-1
CASSLDYRDRVETQYF 16 TRBV5-5
CASMAMMRGGLETQYF 16 TRBV2
CSVGVAGVPSDTQYF 15 TRBV29-1
CASSGTGWDKYF 12 TRBV9
CATSRDRATPGSCFF 15 TRBV15
CASSFGRDTSPGELFF 16 TRBV7-9
CASGPGANVLTF 12 TRBV9
CAISSSIQGRGYTF 14 TRBV10-3
CASSEPRGTRDEQYF 15 TRBV10-2
CASSRDRHTLYNQPQHF 17 TRBV7-8
CASGLAGQETQYF 13 TRBV7-9
CASSPKDRGGTQYF 14 TRBV9
CASSYLGREGGDEQYF 16 TRBV6-5
CASSPNLTSGTYEQYF 16 TRBV11-1
CAHSGTSYEQYF 12 TRBV10-3
CASSDPGEYTEAFF 14 TRBV11-2
CASRRGQTEAFF 12 TRBV2
CASSTGLAGHTGELFF 16 TRBV13
CASSADGVSYEQYF 14 TRBV5-1
CASRPRLANGELFF 14 TRBV2
CASSLRTSGSQGGELFF 17 TRBV2
CASSQGGGIETQYF 14 TRBV4-1
CASSLQAGANVLTF 14 TRBV7-3
CASSHGSDTGELFF 14 TRBV7-2
CASSEALPEYEQYF 14 TRBV2
CSVAFNNYEQYF 12 TRBV29-1
CASRNNRGSYEHF 13 TRBV7-8
CSVMGTSSYEQYF 13 TRBV29-1
CASSQDTAGEGRANVLTF 18 TRBV7-2
CATSDSREVGQQETQYF 17 TRBV10-3
CASMGQNEKLFF 12 TRBV19
CASSQDRTQPQHF 13 TRBV4-1
CASSLGDRDLLEAFF 15 TRBV5-1
CASNGGRGLSNYGYTF 16 TRBV2
CASSQDTTGEQYF 13 TRBV7-6